These T cell receptor beta chains were read from a single sample in a study of cytomegalovirus exposure and HLA in healthy donors. The protocol was immunoSEQ multiplex PCR, while the TCRdb copy is restricted to in-frame clones and leaves out a portion. Of 200,000 to 250,000 clones listed, 70% to 85% are singletons. Sequencing was performed on PBMCs. The receptors originated from a woman in her thirties or forties in good health and CMV-seronegative. The CDR3 runs from the conserved cysteine through the conserved F or W. A D gene is named only where the DNA matches it firmly. Where a row states a size, it is once, few, many or the class of an expanded clone; other rows omit it.

V	D	J	size	DNA	CDR3
TRBV6-5	TRBD2	TRBJ2-2	few	TGTGCCAGCAGTCAGACTAGCGGGGGGCCCGGGGAGCTGTTTTTT	CASSQTSGGPGELFF
TRBV4-2	-	TRBJ1-3	-	TGTGCCAGCAGCCGCCCCGGAGAACCGCGGGACACCATATATTTT	CASSRPGEPRDTIYF
TRBV7-9	-	TRBJ2-3	-	TGTGCCAGCAGGACTATCCCCAGTCCCACAGATACGCAGTATTTT	CASRTIPSPTDTQYF
TRBV15	TRBD1	TRBJ1-3	few	TGTGCCACCAGCAGTCCGCCGGGACAGGGTGGAAACACCATATATTTT	CATSSPPGQGGNTIYF
TRBV6-1	-	TRBJ2-1	-	TGTGCCAGCAGTCAGGGGGGCCACTACAATGAGCAGTTCTTC	CASSQGGHYNEQFF
TRBV29-1	-	TRBJ2-2	-	TGCAGCGTTGAAGGCGGCGGGGAAACCCCCACCGGGGAGCTGTTTTTT	CSVEGGGETPTGELFF
TRBV19	TRBD1	TRBJ1-4	-	TGTGCCAGTAGTCCAACAGGGGTGGGTGAAAAACTGTTTTTT	CASSPTGVGEKLFF
TRBV7-9	-	TRBJ2-7	-	TGTGCCAGCAGCTTAGCACAGGACGAGCAGTACTTC	CASSLAQDEQYF
TRBV11-2	TRBD1	TRBJ1-5	-	TGTGCCAGCAGCCCTTTAGGGGGCAGGGGGCTTCAGCCCCAGCATTTT	CASSPLGGRGLQPQHF
TRBV7-9	-	TRBJ2-5	-	TGTGCCAGCAGCCGGGGACTTTCCTGGGAGACCCAGTACTTC	CASSRGLSWETQYF
TRBV27	-	TRBJ1-2	-	TGTGCCAGCAGCAACTACCAGGGTGTTGGCTACACCTTC	CASSNYQGVGYTF
TRBV10-1	TRBD2	TRBJ2-1	-	TGCGCCAGCAGTAGAACTAGCGGCGTATCCTACAATGAGCAGTTCTTC	CASSRTSGVSYNEQFF
TRBV7-9	-	TRBJ2-7	-	TGTGCCAGCAGCATAGAGGGGGTGTGGGACGAGCAGTACTTC	CASSIEGVWDEQYF
TRBV5-1	TRBD2	TRBJ2-3	-	TGCGCCAGCAGCCCCGGACTAGCGGCCAACTCAGATACGCAGTATTTT	CASSPGLAANSDTQYF
TRBV14	-	TRBJ2-1	once	TGTGCCAGCAGCCAACAGGGTATGAGCTCCTACAATGAGCAGTTCTTC	CASSQQGMSSYNEQFF
TRBV7-3	-	TRBJ1-1	few	TGTGCCAGCAGCCTAGGGGGAGACACTGAAGCTTTCTTT	CASSLGGDTEAFF
TRBV5-1	TRBD2	TRBJ2-3	-	TGCGCCAGTCGTTATAGCGGGGGGGCCACAGATACGCAGTATTTT	CASRYSGGATDTQYF
TRBV5-6	TRBD1	TRBJ2-7	-	TGTGCCAGCAGCTTGGGGACAGGGTTCTACGAGCAGTACTTC	CASSLGTGFYEQYF
TRBV19	-	TRBJ1-4	-	TGTGCCAGTAGTGTCTCACAGGGAAATGAAAAACTGTTTTTT	CASSVSQGNEKLFF
TRBV29-1	-	TRBJ1-2	-	TGCAGCGTTGAATACGGCTATGGCTACACCTTC	CSVEYGYGYTF
TRBV28	TRBD1	TRBJ1-4	few	TGTGCCAGCAGTAAACAGGGGCAGAATGAAAAACTGTTTTTT	CASSKQGQNEKLFF
TRBV4-3	-	TRBJ2-7	-	TGCGCCAGCAGCCAAAACCAGGCCCTGGGCTACGAGCAGTACTTC	CASSQNQALGYEQYF
TRBV11-1	TRBD1	TRBJ1-6	-	TGTGCCAGCAGCCCTGGACAGGGGATTGGGGATTCACCCCTCCACTTT	CASSPGQGIGDSPLHF
TRBV29-1	-	TRBJ1-4	few	TGCAGCGTTGGAGGCGTTAATGAAAAACTGTTTTTT	CSVGGVNEKLFF
TRBV29-1	-	TRBJ1-1	few	TGCAGCGTTGACCGGGTACGTGAAGCTTTCTTT	CSVDRVREAFF
TRBV5-1	TRBD1	TRBJ2-7	-	TGCGCCAGCAGGAGGGGGCTCAGCTCCTACGAGCAGTACTTC	CASRRGLSSYEQYF
TRBV28	-	TRBJ1-1	once	TGTGCCAGCGGAGGGGCCCACCAAGTGGGCACTGAAGCTTTCTTT	CASGGAHQVGTEAFF
TRBV11-1	-	TRBJ2-3	-	TGTGCCAGCAGCTCCCCAGGAGGGGATACGCAGTATTTT	CASSSPGGDTQYF
TRBV5-5	-	TRBJ2-2	-	TGTGCCAGCAGCTTGGACAGCTACACCGGGGAGCTGTTTTTT	CASSLDSYTGELFF
TRBV7-3	TRBD1	TRBJ2-5	once	TGTGCCAGCAGCTCGGGACAGGGGGTTGCTACAGAGACCCAGTACTTC	CASSSGQGVATETQYF
TRBV5-5	TRBD2	TRBJ2-3	few	TGTGCCAGCAGCCGCGGGACTAGCGGGGGGGCCGAGGCAGATACGCAGTATTTT	CASSRGTSGGAEADTQYF
TRBV14	TRBD2	TRBJ2-5	-	TGTGCCAGCAGCCCCTCTTTAGCGGGGATGGAGACCCAGTACTTC	CASSPSLAGMETQYF
TRBV13	TRBD1	TRBJ2-7	-	TGTGCCAGCAGCTACCGGAGAACAGGGGGGTACGAGCAGTACTTC	CASSYRRTGGYEQYF
TRBV2	-	TRBJ1-1	-	TGTGCCAGCAGTGATTCGGTTTCTTCGGTGACTGAAGCTTTCTTT	CASSDSVSSVTEAFF
TRBV6-6	-	TRBJ2-2	-	TGTGCCAGCAGCCCGGAAAGACTGAGCACCGGGGAGCTGTTTTTT	CASSPERLSTGELFF
TRBV19	TRBD2	TRBJ2-3	-	TGTGCCAGTAGTATTGGCGGGGGGGCGGGTACGCAGTATTTT	CASSIGGGAGTQYF
TRBV29-1	TRBD1	TRBJ1-2	-	TGCAGCGTTGAAGGGGTAACAGGGGGCTATGGCTACACCTTC	CSVEGVTGGYGYTF
TRBV4-1	TRBD1	TRBJ1-6	few	TGCGCCAGCAGCCACACGACAGGGGGCGATTCACCCCTCCACTTT	CASSHTTGGDSPLHF
TRBV7-2	-	TRBJ1-1	-	TGTGCCAGCAGCTTATTTGGGAGGGGAACTGAAGCTTTCTTT	CASSLFGRGTEAFF
TRBV7-2	TRBD1	TRBJ1-2	once	TGTGCCAGCAGCTTACGGCGGGGACAGAACTATGGCTACACCTTC	CASSLRRGQNYGYTF
TRBV6-5	TRBD1	TRBJ2-2	-	TGTGCCAGCAGTTTTCAGGACAGGGGTATGACCGGGGAGCTGTTTTTT	CASSFQDRGMTGELFF
TRBV6-5	-	TRBJ2-7	few	TGTGCCAGCAGTCAGGGCTCAGGCGAGCAGTACTTC	CASSQGSGEQYF
TRBV7-2	-	TRBJ1-1	once	TGTGCCAGCAGCTTCGACAGCGTCGTGAACACTGAAGCTTTCTTT	CASSFDSVVNTEAFF
TRBV14	TRBD1	TRBJ2-3	once	TGTGCCAGCAGCCAACTAACGACAGGGGGCCCAGATACGCAGTATTTT	CASSQLTTGGPDTQYF
TRBV27	-	TRBJ1-4	-	TGTGCCAGTGGAGAAGGTTCAGAAAAACTGTTTTTT	CASGEGSEKLFF
TRBV27	-	TRBJ1-1	once	TGTGCCACCTTCGGGGTGGGCTCGTACACTGAAGCTTTCTTT	CATFGVGSYTEAFF
TRBV5-1	TRBD1	TRBJ2-6	-	TGCGCCAGCAGCTTAACAGGGGACGTCCTGACTTTC	CASSLTGDVLTF
TRBV2	-	TRBJ1-5	-	TGTGCCAGCAGTCCTGACCCCCGAGGGCAGCCCCAGCATTTT	CASSPDPRGQPQHF
TRBV7-9	TRBD1	TRBJ2-7	-	TGTGCCAGCAGCCTACAGGGGGCCTCGACCTACGAGCAGTACTTC	CASSLQGASTYEQYF
TRBV6-6	-	TRBJ1-3	-	TGTGCCAGCAGACCCCTCTCAGGCTCTGGAAACACCATATATTTT	CASRPLSGSGNTIYF
TRBV5-6	TRBD2	TRBJ2-3	-	TGTGCCAGCAGCTCAGCGGGGGGGACCTACACAGATACGCAGTATTTT	CASSSAGGTYTDTQYF
TRBV14	TRBD1	TRBJ2-7	-	TGTGCCAGCAGCCACCCCCGCCGGGACAGCCCCTACGAGCAGTACTTC	CASSHPRRDSPYEQYF
TRBV9	-	TRBJ2-1	-	TGTGCCAGCAGCGTTGCGTCGGGGTACAATGAGCAGTTCTTC	CASSVASGYNEQFF
TRBV30	-	TRBJ2-7	once	TGTGCCTGGACTTACAGGGAGAGGCTCGAGCAGTACTTC	CAWTYRERLEQYF
TRBV30	-	TRBJ2-5	-	TGTGCCTGGGACAGCTACCAAGAGACCCAGTACTTC	CAWDSYQETQYF
TRBV4-2	-	TRBJ1-2	-	TGTGCCAGCAGCCAAGTGGGGGGGTCTAACTATGGCTACACCTTC	CASSQVGGSNYGYTF
TRBV4-2	TRBD2	TRBJ2-5	-	TGTGCCAGCAGCCAAGGGGGACTAGCGGAAGAGACCCAGTACTTC	CASSQGGLAEETQYF